The TCR beta chain described here comes from a study of control samples from healthy donors and cancer patients. Only in-frame clones appear in the TCRdb table, and some are missing; sequencing was by immunoSEQ multiplex PCR. The sample includes around 30,000 clones, over 85% seen only once; the top ten take over 1.5%. Germline V gene lookup returns CDR1 SQVTM and CDR2 ANQGSEA. The V and J ends lost 0 bases and 8 bases, in that order; junction bases with no gene match: 10. CDR3 size: 16 residues. The chain joins TRBV29-1 to TRBJ2-3; the match to TRBD2 covers 11 bases. Sequenced: PBMCs. The source is a man aged 40-49 years with colorectal cancer. This CDR3 is CSVEEASGGPLGTQYF. Written as DNA, the CDR3 is TGCAGCGTTGAAGAGGCTAGCGGGGGGCCACTGGGTACGCAGTATTTT.